These 2 T cell receptor beta chains were all obtained from the same sample, sequenced in a study of T cells in Graves' hyperthyroidism and ophthalmopathy. RNA transcripts provided the source from which TCR beta CDR3 regions were amplified. Using the HTBI primer set, a first-round RT-PCR was run on the TCR CDR3. TCRdb itself ran the multiplex PCR reads through MiXCR, one entry per CDR3 protein. Of roughly 420,000 distinct CDR3 sequences listed, approximately 13% were seen once; the top ten hold less than 6.5%. Sequenced input: blood. The source of these receptors is a woman aged 18-29 years with Graves' hyperthyroidism.

This clonotype was recorded at least ten times. J is TRBJ2-1 and V is TRBV5-1; 10 nucleotides line up with TRBD2. V lost 1 base, J lost 5 bases, and 6 bases stayed unmatched. Germline V gene data show CDR1 as SGHRS and CDR2 as YFSETQ. There are 16 residues in the CDR3. The CDR3 here is CASSLRGLAEHNEQFF. DNA of the CDR3: TGCGCCAGCAGCTTGAGAGGACTAGCGGAGCACAATGAGCAGTTCTTC.

This clonotype occurred a few times. The chain combines TRBV6-2 or TRBV6-3 with TRBJ1-1, with D tentatively TRBD1 (6 bases). V dropped 2 bases and J dropped 0 bases, with 16 bases sitting between them. Germline-derived CDR1 and CDR2 are MNHEY and SVGEGT. The CDR3 extends over 17 amino acids. CDR3: CASSYPWGQGMNTEAFF. The CDR3 coding sequence is TGTGCCAGCAGTTACCCCTGGGGGCAGGGGATGAACACTGAAGCTTTCTTT.